This T cell receptor beta chain was captured in a study of CD8 T cells in Susac syndrome. The CDR3 totals 18 residues. Germline V CDR1 and CDR2: LNHNV, YYDKDF (reference sequence). Trimming removed 1 base at V and 2 bases at J, with 20 bases between. Random hexamers primed reverse transcription of about 0.45 to 1 ug RNA. TCRdb passed the immunoSEQ multiplex PCR reads through MiXCR, listing each CDR3 protein once. This repertoire shows 150,000 to 200,000 distinct CDR3 sequences, 91% found once; its top ten account for roughly 0.087%. The rearrangement joins TRBV15 to TRBJ1-2, with no clear D. The specimen was CD4+ T cells from PBMCs. The receptor was isolated from a human donor with Susac syndrome. The CDR3 sequence: CATSRARVPNRSNYGYTF. Written as DNA, the CDR3 is TGTGCCACCAGCAGAGCCCGGGTCCCGAACCGATCGAACTATGGCTACACCTTC.